Reported below is one TCR beta chain. Its cognate antigen is unknown. A single heparinised blood sample, averaging around 0.11 L, was obtained per donor. Once sorted, every population was more than 95% pure. The data stem from a study of beta chain features in type 1 diabetes. The CDR3 spans 18 residues. Germline V gene sequence: CDR1 MGHRA, CDR2 YSYEKL. V dropped 2 bases and J dropped 0; count of bases not matched to a gene: 9. Expressed TCRB transcripts were sequenced, since all the RNA that had been isolated was reverse transcribed. Clones were read by immunoSEQ multiplex PCR, and TCRdb kept only the in-frame ones, dropping some. The sample has approximately 27,000 clones, roughly half seen once; the top ten hold 0.3%. Whole-study findings and limits: When cDNA is sequenced, cells with high TCR expression could be over-represented. In every one of the four CD4+ subsets, TCRB CDR3s were moderately but significantly shorter in Type 1 diabetes patients. Across patients, naive, central memory and Treg TCRB repertoires exhibited apparently greater similarity than was observed across healthy donors.

This TCR was recovered from a man aged 30-40 years with type 1 diabetes. The chain has TRBV4-1 and TRBJ2-2; 7 nucleotides agree with TRBD2. Material: stem cell memory CD4+ T cells from blood. The CDR3 bases are TGCGCCAGCAGCCAACCTCCCGGGACTACCGCGAACACCGGGGAGCTGTTTTTT. Translation: CASSQPPGTTANTGELFF.